This T cell receptor (beta chain) was identified during a study of cytomegalovirus exposure and HLA in healthy donors (dated by TCRdb to about 2017). With regard to the full study: According to an earlier analysis of a few hundred of the donors, about 179 million T cells yielded 117 million unique TCR beta sequences and 276 Gb of sequence data. Approximately 310 gigabases of sequencing data and around 90 million unique TCR sequences made up an early release that covered several hundred HLA-typed donors. Of the roughly 400 genotyped donors, roughly 80% were placed in the genetic ancestry cluster associated with self-reported Caucasian donors. The study aimed to test whether signatures of past pathogen exposure could be identified by cataloging public T cell receptors. The study profiled the T cell repertoires of hundreds of subjects by immunosequencing and related them to cytomegalovirus serostatus. Besides the first cohort of more than 650 subjects, a separate validation cohort made up of 120 different subjects was used. High-throughput TCR immunosequencing, statistical association of individual TCRs with disease status, and machine learning were combined to predict cytomegalovirus infection status. A later analysis re-analyzed previously published TCR beta repertoires from approximately 700 donors and added high-resolution HLA genotyping to study TCR occurrence patterns. Rather than using new phenotypic data, the later analysis identified candidate immune exposures from TCR beta sequences and from how often those sequences occurred across donors. To decide whether each TCR beta V gene segment behaved as functional or pseudogenic, an earlier analysis of approximately 620 of the donors relied on high-throughput TCR beta sequencing. Alongside the repertoire data, information on donor age, sex, ethnicity and CMV serostatus was compiled. Genome-wide SNP genotypes for about 60% of the roughly 670 donors were used in a later genetic analysis, which treated that subset as a discovery cohort. Every discovery cohort repertoire had been produced on one sequencing platform. Class I and class II HLA loci were covered by the typing at four-digit resolution. The number of donors typed differed by locus, with 629-630 for A, B, C, DRB1 and DQB1, roughly 520 for DQA1, approximately 580 for DPA1, and around 460 for DPB1. Four or five DR-DQ haplotypes were handled as single units for association and clustering because linkage in the cohort was strong. Among roughly 400 genotyped donors of the cohort, an average of approximately 240,000 unique TCR beta nucleotide sequences was sequenced per donor, of which roughly 17% were non-productive. Study-wide findings and limitations: In a later genetic analysis, fewer N-insertions in productive TCRs were reported among donors in an Asian-associated ancestry cluster than the roughly 700-donor mean. According to the authors, the approach could potentially be generalized to other disease states and immunological phenotypes. A cluster of highly shared sequence variants was judged likely to be a technical artifact of the sequencing pipeline. In a later analysis, several top co-occurrence clusters were reported to appear linked to parvovirus B19, influenza, CMV and Epstein-Barr virus. HLA typing was unavailable for some donors at each locus, so association tests used only the typed subset. An earlier analysis of approximately 600 of the donors showed that most TCR beta V segments appeared in productive rearrangements either about 87% or about 30% of the time, which broadly matched IMGT annotations. While some public TCRs were present in many individuals, most TCR sequences turned up only very rarely across donors. For the cohort, immune exposure information was limited to CMV serostatus. A total of 150 to 200 TCR beta chains were listed by the study as associated with cytomegalovirus. Seventeen rarely observed V segments, including chromosome 9 orphons, were excluded from the earlier analysis of just under 600 of the donors because counts were too low. In both the original and validation cohorts, the classifier was reported to diagnose cytomegalovirus status with high specificity and sensitivity. Because the 87-base-pair reads could not distinguish some IMGT-functional V segments, including TRBV6-2 and TRBV6-3, those segments were excluded. An association between a missense DCLRE1C variant and V-gene and J-gene trimming of TCR beta chains was found in a later genetic analysis and replicated in an independent cohort. Roughly uniform sequencing depth across donors was assumed in presence/absence analyses, although this assumption may not hold. At a false discovery rate of 0.05, a later analysis linked 16,951 TCR beta sequences to specific HLA alleles. This cohort had only TCR beta chains sequenced, and the lack of alpha or paired-chain data limited which features could be detected. Linkage disequilibrium might explain the correlated functional status among segregating V segments, but an unknown experimental factor could not be ruled out. Compared with equally common non-associated chains, HLA-associated TCR beta chains in a later analysis were more clonally expanded and had lower generation probabilities. A further reported finding was that TCR beta sequences accurately predicted the HLA-A and HLA-B alleles for most subjects in the first cohort. A few of the identified cytomegalovirus-associated TCR beta chains were confirmed in vitro to be specific for cytomegalovirus antigens. When HLA alleles, especially DR and DQ, strongly co-occurred, attributing TCR associations to individual alleles was difficult. In a later analysis, TCR association rates were found to vary across HLA loci, with the most associated TCRs seen for DRB1 alleles and the fewest for HLA-C alleles. In a later analysis, most CMV-associated TCR beta chains were found to appear HLA-restricted, with HLA associations seemingly driven largely by CMV exposure.

Regarding this clone: Its specific antigen is unknown. Base qualities are not recorded, but no much larger clone differs from it by a single base.

The cohort comprised more than 550 healthy bone marrow donors. At the time of sampling, every cohort member was nominally healthy, though immune exposures that went unrecorded were likely present. The donor was CMV seropositive and belonged to the group of 250 to 300 seropositive cohort members. A peripheral blood sample was provided by each donor, and peripheral blood mononuclear cells were used for TCR beta sequencing. The Qiagen DNeasy Blood Extraction Kit was used to extract genomic DNA from the blood cell samples. V is reduced by 3 bases and J by 2 bases, leaving a spacing of 11 bases between them. The CDR3 goes from the cysteine to the phenylalanine over 15 residues. Only the CDR3 portion is preserved as DNA: 45 bases, with reading frame beginning at the first base. The germline V gene provides CDR1 SGHDT and CDR2 YYEEEE. The library was built by means of the immunoSEQ multiplex PCR assay. For the multiplex PCR, a mixture combining 60 forward primers for TCR Vbeta segments and 13 reverse primers for TCR Jbeta segments was used. The CDR3 region of rearranged TCR beta genes was amplified from genomic DNA with a multiplex PCR assay. The Illumina HiSeq System was used to sequence the amplified TCR beta libraries as 87-base-pair reads. As for how the authors treated the data: Across the 700 or so repertoires, a later analysis counted roughly 77 million unique TCR beta chains, 9.5 million to 13 million of which were shared by at least two donors. To remove PCR and sequencing errors, raw reads were error-corrected and collapsed into unique sequences using a nearest-neighbor algorithm that merged closely related sequences. V, D and J gene segments were assigned by aligning CDR3 sequences to IMGT reference sequences. Each retained sequence needed at least a six-nucleotide match to both a V gene segment and a J gene segment. A rearrangement counted as productive if the CDR3 had no stop codons and remained in frame with V and J, and every other rearrangement counted as non-productive. Following IMGT convention, CDR3 was defined as the stretch from the second conserved V-encoded cysteine up to the conserved J-encoded phenylalanine. Sequences without an unambiguous match to a single V gene segment were excluded from the earlier analysis of 450 to 750 of the donors. In an earlier analysis of roughly 500 of the donors, V segments were called functional above 56.7% productive rearrangements and were called segregating when the between-donor standard deviation exceeded 5%. A statistical classification framework was built for diagnosing cytomegalovirus status from the catalog of TCR beta chain sequences. In a later analysis, TCR nucleotide sequences were compared against IMGT/GENE-DB human TR gene sequences so that V and J genes could be assigned. In a later analysis, CDR3 sequences and most-parsimonious VDJ recombination scenarios were assigned using the TCRdist pipeline. In a later analysis, every TCR beta chain was defined by the combination of its CDR3 amino acid sequence and its V-gene family, and reads without a unique V-gene family were dropped. A later analysis removed 450 to 600 highly shared, low-generation-probability nucleotide sequences to deal with suspected cross-contamination and a sequencing artifact. In a later analysis, a clonal expansion index for each public chain was calculated from normalized within-repertoire ranks of inferred template counts. In a later analysis, generation probabilities were computed with a VDJ recombination model fitted to out-of-frame rearrangements, and the resulting probabilities were checked against IGoR. In a later analysis, TCR-TCR, TCR-HLA and TCR-CMV co-occurrence was scored with hypergeometric tests, and a repertoire-size bias correction was applied to TCR pairs. A later analysis estimated false discovery rates by permuting HLA or CMV assignments 20 times. In a later analysis, co-occurring TCRs were grouped using DBSCAN, and TCRdist sequence similarity was added for clustering within HLA-allele-positive subsets. For co-occurrence clustering, repertoires with fewer than 30,000 or more than 120,000 public chains were excluded, along with four or five repertoires with anomalous nucleotide sharing. The clones in this table, taken by TCRdb from immuneACCESS, are in-frame only. Not every clone is retained; where verified, under half of the shortfall comes from an unresolved V gene, and the cause of the rest is unknown. The V and J calls and clone size were taken over from that table, and D and trimming were inferred from the DNA. The sample contains 130,000 or so clones, 70% to 75% of them found a single time. Roughly 2% of the sample is taken by the ten largest.

This clonotype originated in a woman aged 40 to 50 in good health and CMV-seropositive. Sequenced sample: PBMCs. Rearrangement joined TRBV5-6 to TRBJ2-2; 6 matching bases give a weak D call of TRBD2. In nucleotide form, the sequence is TGTGCCAGCAGCTCGGGGACTTCTAACACCGGGGAGCTGTTTTTT. This is translated as CASSSGTSNTGELFF.